These T cell receptor beta chains were read from a single sample in a study of sequential checkpoint blockade in melanoma. The repertoire was sequenced with immunoSEQ multiplex PCR; TCRdb's copy has only in-frame clones and lacks some. The sample has under 20,000 clones; about 80% are singletons. This specimen was CD8+ T cells sorted from blood (inferred from file names), taken from a patient given nivolumab and ipilimumab in sequence. The receptors originated from a human donor with melanoma. CDR3s include the opening cysteine and the closing phenylalanine or tryptophan. A D gene is named only where the DNA matches it firmly. Clone size is shown for a subset of rows, as once, few, many or a class of expanded clone.

J: TRBJ2-7; size: .; D: .; V: TRBV30; DNA: TGTGCCTGGACCGTGGGGGGGCTACCCTACGAGCAGTACTTC; CDR3: CAWTVGGLPYEQYF
J: TRBJ1-1; size: once; D: .; V: TRBV7-9; DNA: TGTGCCAGCGAGGTGAACACTGAAGCTTTCTTT; CDR3: CASEVNTEAFF
J: TRBJ1-5; size: .; D: .; V: TRBV2; DNA: TGTGCCAGCGGGCCGTACAATCAGCCCCAGCATTTT; CDR3: CASGPYNQPQHF
J: TRBJ2-7; size: .; D: .; V: TRBV2; DNA: TGTGCCAGCAGCCCTGGAGGGTCTGAATACGAGCAGTACTTC; CDR3: CASSPGGSEYEQYF
J: TRBJ2-7; size: .; D: .; V: TRBV27; DNA: TGTGCCAGCAGTTTATCCGGCGGATCCCGCGAGCAGTACTTC; CDR3: CASSLSGGSREQYF
J: TRBJ2-7; size: .; D: .; V: TRBV27; DNA: TGTGCCAGCAGTTTAGCCGGGTCCTACGAGCAGTACTTC; CDR3: CASSLAGSYEQYF
J: TRBJ1-1; size: .; D: .; V: TRBV28; DNA: TGTGCCAGCAGTTTCACAGTGAACACTGAAGCTTTCTTT; CDR3: CASSFTVNTEAFF
J: TRBJ1-3; size: .; D: .; V: TRBV7-6; DNA: TGTGCCAGCAGCTTAGGGTTTGGTTCAGGGTTTGGAAACACCATATATTTT; CDR3: CASSLGFGSGFGNTIYF
J: TRBJ2-7; size: .; D: .; V: TRBV7-2; DNA: TGTGCCAGCAGCAAGGGGTCAGGTTACTACGAGCAGTACTTC; CDR3: CASSKGSGYYEQYF
J: TRBJ1-2; size: .; D: TRBD1; V: TRBV4-2; DNA: TGTGCCAGCAGAGGAGGACAGGGGTTTGGCTACACCTTC; CDR3: CASRGGQGFGYTF
J: TRBJ2-7; size: once; D: .; V: TRBV6-6; DNA: TGTGCCAGCAGTTACGATGGGAGAGGCTACGAGCAGTACTTC; CDR3: CASSYDGRGYEQYF
J: TRBJ2-7; size: .; D: .; V: TRBV5-6; DNA: TGTGCCAGCAGCTTGGCACTAGCAGTCTACGAGCAGTACTTC; CDR3: CASSLALAVYEQYF
J: TRBJ1-1; size: .; D: TRBD1; V: TRBV5-6; DNA: TGTGCCAGCAGCTTGAGGGACAGCTTTGGGACTGAAGCTTTCTTT; CDR3: CASSLRDSFGTEAFF
J: TRBJ2-7; size: .; D: TRBD1; V: TRBV6-5; DNA: TGTGCCAGCAGTTACCCTGGACAGGCGACCTACGAGCAGTACTTC; CDR3: CASSYPGQATYEQYF
J: TRBJ2-7; size: .; D: .; V: TRBV7-7; DNA: TGTGCTAGCAGCCCCAAGCTGAGCTCCTACGAGCAGTACTTC; CDR3: CASSPKLSSYEQYF
J: TRBJ1-2; size: few; D: .; V: TRBV4-3; DNA: TGCGCCAGCAGCCAAGAGAGAACAGGCCATGGCTACACCTTC; CDR3: CASSQERTGHGYTF
J: TRBJ1-4; size: once; D: TRBD1; V: TRBV4-1; DNA: TGCGCCAGCAGCCGGGCAGGGGGCGAGGTTTCTGAAAAACTGTTTTTT; CDR3: CASSRAGGEVSEKLFF
J: TRBJ2-7; size: .; D: TRBD2; V: TRBV7-9; DNA: TGTGCCAGCAGGGAGGGGACTAGCGGGCGCCACGAGCAGTACTTC; CDR3: CASREGTSGRHEQYF
J: TRBJ2-6; size: large; D: .; V: TRBV7-9; DNA: TGTGCCAGCAGCTCAACCAGGCGAAGTGGGGCCAACGTCCTGACTTTC; CDR3: CASSSTRRSGANVLTF
J: TRBJ2-7; size: .; D: TRBD2; V: TRBV28; DNA: TGTGCCAGCAGTTTTTTTAGCGGGAGCTACGAGCAGTACTTC; CDR3: CASSFFSGSYEQYF
J: TRBJ2-7; size: few; D: TRBD1; V: TRBV7-9; DNA: TGTGCCAGCAGCTTAGTGGACAGGGGTTACGAGCAGTACTTC; CDR3: CASSLVDRGYEQYF
J: TRBJ1-1; size: .; D: .; V: TRBV19; DNA: TGTGCCAGTAGTATTGGACTACCAAGCGAAGCTTTCTTT; CDR3: CASSIGLPSEAFF
J: TRBJ2-6; size: few; D: .; V: TRBV6-6; DNA: TGTGCCAGCACCCTACCGACTGGGGCCAACGTCCTGACTTTC; CDR3: CASTLPTGANVLTF
J: TRBJ1-2; size: .; D: .; V: TRBV4-3; DNA: TGCGCCAGCAGCCAACAGGGTATTAGAAAAGGCTACACCTTC; CDR3: CASSQQGIRKGYTF
J: TRBJ2-5; size: .; D: .; V: TRBV30; DNA: TGTGCCTGGAGTGTATCTCTCCCCCTGCAGTACTTC; CDR3: CAWSVSLPLQYF
J: TRBJ1-5; size: .; D: .; V: TRBV30; DNA: TGTGCCTGGAGTGCAGGGATAGGCAATCAGCCCCAGCATTTT; CDR3: CAWSAGIGNQPQHF
J: TRBJ2-7; size: .; D: .; V: TRBV4-1; DNA: TGCGCCAGCAGCCAAGATCGGAGTCAATCCTACGAGCAGTACTTC; CDR3: CASSQDRSQSYEQYF
J: TRBJ2-7; size: once; D: TRBD1; V: TRBV7-9; DNA: TGTGCCAGCAGCTTATATTCAGGGGGTCTAGACGAGCAGTACTTC; CDR3: CASSLYSGGLDEQYF
J: TRBJ1-2; size: .; D: .; V: TRBV13; DNA: TGTGCCAGCAGCTTAGGGGCCAGGGGAAACTATGGCTACACCTTC; CDR3: CASSLGARGNYGYTF